This TCR beta chain was identified during a study of blood T cell repertoires in COVID-19. CDR3 length: 15 residues. Germline V gene sequence: CDR1 SGHNT, CDR2 YYREEE (reference sequence). Trimming cost V 7 bases and J 7 bases; bases outside gene matches: 10. The assay was immunoSEQ multiplex PCR, and TCRdb's table has in-frame clones only and misses some. The sample contains about 500,000 clones, about 89% of which appear only once. Seattle's cohort entered during active infection and was followed longitudinally. The chain combines TRBV5-4 with TRBJ2-2; TRBD2 agrees at 10 bases. The source is a woman aged 45-65 years with COVID-19, enrolled during active disease. Sequenced input: peripheral blood. The CDR3 coding sequence is TGTGCCAGCCAAGGAGCGGGGGGGCCGGTCGGGGAGCTGTTTTTT. It is translated as CASQGAGGPVGELFF.